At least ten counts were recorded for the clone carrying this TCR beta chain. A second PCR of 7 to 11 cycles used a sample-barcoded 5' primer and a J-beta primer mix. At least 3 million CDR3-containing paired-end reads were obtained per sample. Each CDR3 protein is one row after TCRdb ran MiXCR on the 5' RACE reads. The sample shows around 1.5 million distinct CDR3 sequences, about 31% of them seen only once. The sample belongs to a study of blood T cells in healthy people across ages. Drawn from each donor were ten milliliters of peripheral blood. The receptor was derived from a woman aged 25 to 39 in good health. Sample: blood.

The CDR3 bases are TGTGCCAGCAGATCCCCGGGACTAGCGAGCGATGAGCAGTTCTTC. Translated, it gives CASRSPGLASDEQFF. The chain couples TRBV12-3 or TRBV12-4 to TRBJ2-1; 10 bases agree with TRBD2. The CDR3 totals 15 residues. After removal of 6 bases from V and 8 bases from J, the junction contained 10 bases not matched to a gene.